This T cell receptor (beta chain) was recovered during a study of T cell responses to AZD1222 COVID-19 vaccine. The table came from immunoSEQ multiplex PCR; TCRdb's copy has only in-frame clones and leaves some out. Of about 85,000 clones in the sample, about 86% were seen once. The CDR3 loop spans 11 amino acids. Germline V gene sequence: CDR1 SEHNR, CDR2 FQNEAQ (reference sequence). Trimming shortened V by 5 bases and J by 6 bases, and 6 bases separated the two germline ends. The TCR comes from an adult in good health. V and J are TRBV7-9 and TRBJ2-3; D unclear. Sequencing used peripheral blood, obtained on day 0 of MenACWY control vaccination. The CDR3 region has the DNA TGTGCCAGCAGCCCCCAGGATACGCAGTATTTT. Protein: CASSPQDTQYF.